The rows below give T cell receptor beta chains drawn from one sample of a study of identical twins. TCRdb reanalysed the 5' RACE reads using MiXCR and keeps one entry per CDR3 protein. The data contain under 350,000 distinct CDR3 sequences, around 9.7% of them singletons. These data also featured in a second study, about yellow fever vaccine responses in identical twins.

The sample taken for sequencing was CD8+ T cells sorted from blood. These receptors were collected from a woman aged 18-30 years in good health. Both conserved end residues are part of each CDR3. The order of the fields is clone size, J gene, D gene, V gene, CDR3 DNA, CDR3 protein. The D gene is left open where the match is weak. Clone size is stated in some rows and not others, as once, few, many or a class when expanded.

few,TRBJ1-6,-,TRBV6-1,TGTGCCAGCAGGATCGGCAGCTCCTATAATTCACCCCTCCACTTT,CASRIGSSYNSPLHF
few,TRBJ2-5,-,TRBV6-2/TRBV6-3,TGTGCCAGCAGGCCCCCAGGGGAGAGACTCTGGCAAGAGACCCAGTACTTC,CASRPPGERLWQETQYF
many,TRBJ2-1,-,TRBV27,TGTGCCAGCAGTGGATTGGGAGAAACGGGACCCTACAATGAGCAGTTCTTC,CASSGLGETGPYNEQFF
few,TRBJ1-1,-,TRBV15,TGTGCCACCAGCATGGGGAGATACACTGAAGCTTTCTTT,CATSMGRYTEAFF
many,TRBJ1-1,-,TRBV27,TGTGCCAGCAGTTTATTGGTAAGAGAAGCTTTCTTT,CASSLLVREAFF
few,TRBJ2-7,-,TRBV20-1,TGCAGTGCTACCGCAGGGTATTTGGACGAGCAGTACTTC,CSATAGYLDEQYF
few,TRBJ2-5,-,TRBV6-2/TRBV6-3,TGTGCCAGCAGCCCCGAAGGGCTGTTCGAGACCCAGTACTTC,CASSPEGLFETQYF
many,TRBJ2-4,TRBD1,TRBV4-3,TGCGCCAGCAGCCAGGAGGACAGGGCTGGAAACATTCAGTACTTC,CASSQEDRAGNIQYF
many,TRBJ2-3,-,TRBV29-1,TGCAGCGGGACAGACCCACACACAGATACGCAGTATTTT,CSGTDPHTDTQYF
-,TRBJ2-7,TRBD1,TRBV7-9,TGTGCCAGCAGCTTCCACCTTCGGGACAGGGGGTTCTACGAGCAGTACTTC,CASSFHLRDRGFYEQYF
many,TRBJ2-1,-,TRBV7-6,TGTGCCAGCAGCTTAAGCGCCTACAATGAGCAGTTCTTC,CASSLSAYNEQFF
few,TRBJ2-7,TRBD2,TRBV10-3,TGTGCCATCAGTGAGCCTAGCGGGAGCTCCTACGAGCAGTACTTC,CAISEPSGSSYEQYF
few,TRBJ2-1,TRBD2,TRBV6-2/TRBV6-3,TGTGCCAGCAGTTCGGAATCTAGCGGGTGGAAGATCTACAATGAGCAGTTCTTC,CASSSESSGWKIYNEQFF
-,TRBJ2-6,-,TRBV12-3/TRBV12-4,TGTGCCAGCAGTTTAAGGCGAGAGTGGGCCAACGTCCTGACTTTC,CASSLRREWANVLTF
-,TRBJ2-1,-,TRBV7-8,TGTGCCAGCAGCTTAGCTTTGACTCCCAAGAGGGACTACAATGAGCAGTTCTTC,CASSLALTPKRDYNEQFF
-,TRBJ2-2,-,TRBV7-9,TGTGCCAGCAGCCCCCAGCCAGGGGAACACACCGGGGAGCTGTTTTTT,CASSPQPGEHTGELFF
many,TRBJ2-1,TRBD2,TRBV30,TGTGCCTGGGAGGGGGGACTAGCGACCGGCCTTTACAATGAGCAGTTCTTC,CAWEGGLATGLYNEQFF
many,TRBJ2-7,TRBD1,TRBV5-1,TGCGCCAGCAGCTTCGGGACAGGGGAGCTCGAGCAGTACTTC,CASSFGTGELEQYF
-,TRBJ2-7,TRBD2,TRBV4-1,TGCGCCAGCAGCCGGGGGGGGGCCTACGAGCAGTACTTC,CASSRGGAYEQYF
-,TRBJ2-1,TRBD2,TRBV28,TGTGCCAGCAGTTTGAGTAGCGGGAGGAAGGATGAGCAGTTCTTC,CASSLSSGRKDEQFF
-,TRBJ1-2,-,TRBV7-2,TGTGCCAGCAGCCCGCCCAGGGGCAGCCTTAACTATGGCTACACCTTC,CASSPPRGSLNYGYTF
few,TRBJ2-5,TRBD2,TRBV2,TGTGCCAGCAGTGAAGGGCTAGCGGGGGCAAAAGAGACCCAGTACTTC,CASSEGLAGAKETQYF
few,TRBJ2-5,-,TRBV24-1,TGTGCCACCAGTGATTTGTTGGACCTGTACTTC,CATSDLLDLYF
few,TRBJ2-5,-,TRBV27,TGTGCCAGCAGTAACCATTTCGGGACACACCAAGAGACCCAGTACTTC,CASSNHFGTHQETQYF
-,TRBJ2-1,-,TRBV4-3,TGCGCCAGCAGCCAAGAACGGGACCTCAGGGCCAATGAGCAGTTCTTC,CASSQERDLRANEQFF
few,TRBJ2-5,-,TRBV7-9,TGTGCCAGCAGCTTACAGGGCGGTAGAGAGACCCAGTACTTC,CASSLQGGRETQYF
few,TRBJ2-7,TRBD1,TRBV12-3/TRBV12-4,TGTGCCAGCAGTTTAGACCGGGACAGGGAGTACTTC,CASSLDRDREYF
few,TRBJ2-7,TRBD2,TRBV6-2/TRBV6-3,TGTGCCAGCAGGCTCGAACTAGCGGGAGGCCACGAGCAGTACTTC,CASRLELAGGHEQYF
-,TRBJ2-2,TRBD1,TRBV6-4,TGTGCCAGCAGTGACGCGGCCGGGACAGGCACCACCGGGGAGCTGTTTTTT,CASSDAAGTGTTGELFF
few,TRBJ2-1,-,TRBV27,TGTGCCAGCAGTTTCCCTGGAGGGGCGTATGAGCAGTTCTTC,CASSFPGGAYEQFF
many,TRBJ2-1,-,TRBV2,TGTGCCAGCAGGGACAACGATAATGAGCAGTTCTTC,CASRDNDNEQFF
many,TRBJ1-6,-,TRBV10-3,TGTGCCATCAGTGAGCTCAGCGATAATTCACCCCTCCACTTT,CAISELSDNSPLHF
-,TRBJ2-1,-,TRBV15,TGTGCCACCAGCAGAACATTGGGAGTAAGGTTGGATGAGCAGTTCTTC,CATSRTLGVRLDEQFF
-,TRBJ2-7,-,TRBV2,TGTGCCAGCCTGGACCTACTTGGAGAGCAGTACTTC,CASLDLLGEQYF
-,TRBJ2-1,-,TRBV30,TGTGCCTGGACGCCCAGGGAATCCTACAATGAGCAGTTCTTC,CAWTPRESYNEQFF
few,TRBJ2-7,-,TRBV30,TGTGCCTGGACAGCGGGACAGACCTACGAGCAGTACTTC,CAWTAGQTYEQYF
-,TRBJ2-5,-,TRBV6-5,TGTGCCAGCAGGGACCTGCAAGAGACCCAGTACTTC,CASRDLQETQYF
many,TRBJ2-3,TRBD1,TRBV9,TGTGCCAGCAGCCCGGGACAGGGGGCGGATACGCAGTATTTT,CASSPGQGADTQYF
many,TRBJ2-7,TRBD1,TRBV20-1,TGCAGTGCTAGACCGGGACAGTTCTACGAGCAGTACTTC,CSARPGQFYEQYF
few,TRBJ2-3,-,TRBV5-6,TGTGCCAGCAGCTTGGTTGCAGGTATCACAGATACGCAGTATTTT,CASSLVAGITDTQYF
few,TRBJ2-5,-,TRBV6-1,TGTGCCAGCAGTGAGGTCGCCATGGTCGCGGAGACCCAGTACTTC,CASSEVAMVAETQYF
-,TRBJ2-1,TRBD2,TRBV6-2/TRBV6-3,TGTGCCAGCAGTTCATATAGCGGGAGGGCCAGAGATGAGCAGTTCTTC,CASSSYSGRARDEQFF
-,TRBJ1-1,TRBD1,TRBV29-1,TGCAGCGTTAGTCCTGGACAGGGGTTGAACACTGAAGCTTTCTTT,CSVSPGQGLNTEAFF
-,TRBJ2-7,-,TRBV28,TGTGCCAGCAGGCGGCGGCCTGCCTACGAGCAGTACTTC,CASRRRPAYEQYF
few,TRBJ1-2,-,TRBV12-3/TRBV12-4,TGTGCCAGCAGGCCACGGGGTATAAGCTATGGCTACACCTTC,CASRPRGISYGYTF
-,TRBJ1-5,-,TRBV28,TGTGCCAGCAGTTTCCCCGTCGCGGGGGCTCAGCCCCAGCATTTT,CASSFPVAGAQPQHF
-,TRBJ2-3,-,TRBV20-1,TGCAGTGCTAGAGATCTGCTGGATACGCAGTATTTT,CSARDLLDTQYF
many,TRBJ2-3,-,TRBV7-9,TGTGCCAGCAGCCCCTTCGGGGGACAAAGCACAGATACGCAGTATTTT,CASSPFGGQSTDTQYF
few,TRBJ2-2,-,TRBV20-1,TGCAGTGCTATTTCAGGGAACACCGGGGAGCTGTTTTTT,CSAISGNTGELFF